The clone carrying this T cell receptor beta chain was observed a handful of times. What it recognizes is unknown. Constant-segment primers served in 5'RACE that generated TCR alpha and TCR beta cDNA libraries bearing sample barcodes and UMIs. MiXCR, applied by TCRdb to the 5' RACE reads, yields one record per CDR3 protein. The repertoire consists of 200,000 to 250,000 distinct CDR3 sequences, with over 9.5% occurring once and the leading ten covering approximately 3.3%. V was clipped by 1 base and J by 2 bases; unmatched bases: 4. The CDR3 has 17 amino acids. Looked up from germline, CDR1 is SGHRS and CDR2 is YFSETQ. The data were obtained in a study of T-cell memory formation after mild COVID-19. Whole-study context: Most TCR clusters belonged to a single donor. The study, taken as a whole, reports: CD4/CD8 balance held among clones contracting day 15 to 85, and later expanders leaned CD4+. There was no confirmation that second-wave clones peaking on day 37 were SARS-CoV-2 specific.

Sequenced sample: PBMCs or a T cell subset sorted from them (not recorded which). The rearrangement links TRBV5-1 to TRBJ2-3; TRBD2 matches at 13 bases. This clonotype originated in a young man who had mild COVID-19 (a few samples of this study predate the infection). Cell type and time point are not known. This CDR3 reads CASSLTSGGELTDTQYF. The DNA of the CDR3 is TGCGCCAGCAGCTTGACTAGCGGGGGGGAACTCACAGATACGCAGTATTTT. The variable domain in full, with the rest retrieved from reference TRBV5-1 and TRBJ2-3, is KAGVTQTPRYLIKTRGQQVTLSCSPISGHRSVSWYQQTPGQGLQFLFEYFSETQRNKGNFPGRFSGRQFSNSRSEMNVSTLELGDSALYLCASSLTSGGELTDTQYFGPGTRLTVL.